A single sample is the source of the 25 T cell receptor beta chains below, sequenced in a study of blood T cell repertoires in COVID-19. The table came from immunoSEQ multiplex PCR; TCRdb's copy has only in-frame clones and leaves some out. The repertoire includes fewer than 85,000 clones, around 90% of them detected once, and 4.6% sits in the top ten. Sample: peripheral blood. The receptor set was obtained from a man between 50 and 59 years old with active COVID-19.

The chain carries TRBV15 and TRBJ1-3; the D is unclear. Looked up from germline, CDR1 is LNHNV and CDR2 is YYDKDF (reference sequence). V was pared by 2 bases and J by 0 bases, with 17 bases between. The CDR3 totals 18 residues. CDR3 amino acids: CATSRSREVLNSGNTIYF. In DNA, the CDR3 is TGTGCCACCAGCAGAAGTCGAGAGGTGCTGAACTCTGGAAACACCATATATTTT.

For the CDR3, the DNA is TGTGCCAGCAGCTTGGCCTTGAGCGGGGGGGCCAATGAGCAGTTCTTC. It yields the protein CASSLALSGGANEQFF. J is TRBJ2-1 and V is TRBV5-4, with 10 bases that match TRBD2. The germline CDR1 and CDR2 sequences are SGHNT and YYREEE (reference sequence). The CDR3 loop spans 16 amino acids. J gave up 6 bases and V 0 bases, and 6 bases lay outside the gene matches.

The V gene is TRBV7-9, the J gene TRBJ1-1; 10 bases line up with TRBD1. Germline V CDR1 and CDR2: SEHNR, FQNEAQ (reference sequence). The CDR3 extends over 15 amino acids. The V gene end was trimmed by 5 bases and the J gene end by 0 bases; junction bases not matched to a gene: 3. For the CDR3, the DNA is TGTGCCAGCAGCCCCGGGACAGGGGTGAACACTGAAGCTTTCTTT. It is translated as CASSPGTGVNTEAFF.

This clone appeared a single time. The chain recombines TRBV20-1 with TRBJ2-5, with 11 bases that match TRBD2. This CDR3 contains 18 residues. Trimming cost V 3 bases and J 5 bases; bases outside gene matches: 17. Germline CDR1 reads DFQATT; CDR2 reads SNEGSKA (reference sequence). The CDR3 DNA sequence: TGCAGTGCTAGTGTTGGCCGATTGACTAGCGGGAATTGGGAGACCCAGTACTTC. Residues: CSASVGRLTSGNWETQYF.

The CDR3 region is CASRLLRGNTEAFF. Here the CDR3 DNA reads TGCGCCAGCAGATTACTCAGGGGGAACACTGAAGCTTTCTTT. This sequence joins TRBV10-2 and TRBJ1-1, with D maybe TRBD1 (6 bases). The CDR3 sequence is 14 residues long. Trimming pared 6 bases from V and 1 base from J, leaving 12 bases between. Germline lookup yields CDR1 WSHSY and CDR2 SAAADI.

The chain combines TRBV18 with TRBJ1-1; TRBD1 is a possible D gene (5 bases). V dropped 0 bases and J dropped 0 bases, with 11 bases sitting between them. The CDR3 extends over 16 amino acids. Germline assignment: CDR1 KGHSH and CDR2 LQKENI. CDR3 loop: CASSPPSTAMNTEAFF. CDR3 coding DNA: TGTGCCAGCTCACCACCGTCGACAGCTATGAACACTGAAGCTTTCTTT.

The V gene is TRBV5-8, the J gene TRBJ2-4; 8 bases align to TRBD1. Looked up from germline, CDR1 is SGHTS and CDR2 is YDEGEE. V lost 3 bases and J lost 9; bases outside the gene matches: 5. The CDR3 is 13 amino acids. The DNA for the CDR3 is TGTGCCAGCAGCTATCAGGGGGCGAGCATTCAGTACTTC. Translating gives CASSYQGASIQYF.

The chain has TRBV5-6 and TRBJ2-3, with TRBD2 as a possible D gene (5 bases). CDR3 length: 15 amino acids. The V gene's germline CDR1 is SGHDT and CDR2 YYEEEE. V lost 2 bases and J lost 0, with 10 bases in between. CDR3 nucleotide sequence: TGTGCCAGCAGCTTTGTGGACTCTAGCACAGATACGCAGTATTTT. It codes for CASSFVDSSTDTQYF.

The chain links TRBV14 to TRBJ2-7, with TRBD1 as a possible D gene (6 bases). The germline V and J ends were trimmed by 4 bases and 3 bases, with 10 bases remaining between them. This CDR3 contains 13 residues. Germline CDR1 reads SGHDN; CDR2 reads FVKESK. The CDR3 DNA reads TGTGCCAGCAGCCCCAGGGGCTTCTACGAGCAGTACTTC. Encoded protein: CASSPRGFYEQYF.

The rearrangement joins TRBV3-1 (or the pseudogene TRBV3-2) to TRBJ2-3; TRBD1 might be the D (6 bases). Deletions cut 4 bases from V and 7 bases from J, with 21 bases between. The CDR3 is 16 residues long. The germline V gene has CDR1 LGHDT and CDR2 YNNKEL (reference sequence). The CDR3 sequence: CASSLHRVRLGHTQYF. Here the CDR3 DNA reads TGTGCCAGCAGCCTACACAGGGTAAGGTTAGGGCATACGCAGTATTTT.

This clone was recorded only once. The genes are TRBV6-1 and TRBJ2-7; 7 bases are a match to TRBD1. CDR1 and CDR2 (germline): MNHNS, SASEGT. The CDR3 has 14 residues. V shed 1 base and J 3 bases; nucleotides not matched to a gene: 3. This CDR3 is CASSEVGQHYEQYF. In nucleotides, the CDR3 is TGTGCCAGCAGTGAAGTGGGACAGCACTACGAGCAGTACTTC.

V usage is TRBV19 and J usage is TRBJ1-5; TRBD1 might be the D (5 bases). V was trimmed by 4 bases and J by 4 bases, leaving 11 bases between them. Per the germline V gene, CDR1 is LNHDA and CDR2 is SQIVND (reference sequence). The CDR3 is made up of 14 amino acids. The CDR3 region is CASSNQGLNQPQHF. The CDR3 nucleotides are TGTGCCAGTAGTAACCAGGGCCTAAATCAGCCCCAGCATTTT.

The V gene is TRBV13, the J gene TRBJ1-1, with 12 bases aligning to TRBD1. The trim removed 5 bases at V and 4 bases at J, leaving 11 bases unmatched. The length of the CDR3 is 17 residues. Germline CDR1 and CDR2: PRHDT and FYEKMQ (reference sequence). This chain's CDR3 is CASSRGTGGYRVTEAFF. CDR3 nucleotide sequence: TGTGCCAGCAGCCGCGGGACAGGGGGCTACAGGGTCACTGAAGCTTTCTTT.

This sequence joins TRBV12-3 or TRBV12-4 and TRBJ2-1; TRBD2 aligns across 7 bases. The CDR3 length is 13 residues. Trimming took 4 bases from V and 9 from J; bases not matched to a gene: 6. CDR3 protein: CASSYTGTTEQFF. The CDR3 nucleotides are TGTGCCAGCAGTTACACCGGGACTACTGAGCAGTTCTTC.

The CDR3 DNA follows: TGTGCCAGCAGTTCATCTCAAGCTGGCTACACCTTC. This encodes CASSSSQAGYTF. This sequence joins TRBV6-5 and TRBJ1-2; D gene ambiguous. CDR1 and CDR2 from the germline V gene are MNHEY and SVGAGI. The CDR3 runs to 12 residues. The V end lost 4 bases, the J end lost 7 bases, and 10 bases lay between the germline ends.

The chain recombines TRBV12-3 or TRBV12-4 with TRBJ1-1; 7 bases align to TRBD1. There are 13 residues in the CDR3. V trimming: 2 bases; J trimming: 9 bases; junction bases outside the gene matches: 6. The CDR3 DNA sequence: TGTGCCAGCAGTTTAATTTCGGGACAGCAAGCTTTCTTT. This sequence encodes CASSLISGQQAFF.

The chain combines TRBV28 with TRBJ2-4; 12 positions agree with TRBD2. CDR1 is MDHEN, CDR2 SYDVKM, per germline. Germline trimming cut 6 bases from V and 10 bases from J; bases unmatched to any gene: 13. The CDR3 is made up of 16 amino acids. The CDR3 loop reads CASRPTLAGGAWIQYF. The CDR3 DNA is TGTGCCAGCAGACCTACCCTAGCGGGAGGGGCTTGGATTCAGTACTTC.

This rearrangement joins TRBV2 to TRBJ2-7; 8 nucleotides align to TRBD1. Germline V gives CDR1 SNHLY, CDR2 FYNNEI. The V segment lost 6 bases and the J segment 4 bases; nucleotides outside the gene matches: 5. The CDR3 runs to 13 residues. CDR3: CASRVTGEYEQYF. The CDR3 nucleotides read TGTGCCAGCAGGGTGACAGGGGAATACGAGCAGTACTTC. Full variable domain (remainder filled in from reference TRBV2 and TRBJ2-7): EPEVTQTPSHQVTQMGQEVILRCVPISNHLYFYWYRQILGQKVEFLVSFYNNEISEKSEIFDDQFSVERPDGSNFTLKIRSTKLEDSAMYFCASRVTGEYEQYFGPGTRLTVT.

The chain uses TRBV4-3 and TRBJ2-7, with D unresolved. Trimming took 0 bases from V and 3 from J, leaving 6 bases between them. The CDR3 extends over 13 amino acids. Germline V gene lookup returns CDR1 LGHNA and CDR2 YSLEER. The CDR3 DNA is TGCGCCAGCAGCCAAGAAGCAGGCTACGAGCAGTACTTC. Translation: CASSQEAGYEQYF.

This chain joins TRBV5-1 and TRBJ2-7; D possibly corresponds to TRBD1 (6 bases). Germline V gene sequence: CDR1 SGHRS, CDR2 YFSETQ. V was clipped by 4 bases and J by 3 bases, with 11 bases between them. This CDR3 is 13 amino acids long. CDR3 sequence (DNA): TGCGCCAGCAGCGTAGAACAGGGCTACGAGCAGTACTTC. Its protein is CASSVEQGYEQYF. The full variable domain, its missing parts supplied by reference TRBV5-1 and TRBJ2-7, is KAGVTQTPRYLIKTRGQQVTLSCSPISGHRSVSWYQQTPGQGLQFLFEYFSETQRNKGNFPGRFSGRQFSNSRSEMNVSTLELGDSALYLCASSVEQGYEQYFGPGTRLTVT.

V usage is TRBV30 and J usage is TRBJ2-1; 7 bases are shared with TRBD1. CDR3 size: 14 residues. Unmatched junction bases numbered 9, after V lost 4 bases and J lost 6 bases. CDR1 is GTSNPN and CDR2 is SVGIG in the germline V gene (reference sequence). As DNA, the CDR3 is TGTGCCTGGACTCGGGACAGCGTCTCCAATGAGCAGTTCTTC. Translating gives CAWTRDSVSNEQFF.

The chain is built from TRBV7-2 and TRBJ2-5; 8 nucleotides align to TRBD2. The CDR3 has 15 residues. The V segment lost 6 bases and the J segment 2 bases; nucleotides outside the gene matches: 8. The germline V gene encodes CDR1 SGHTA and CDR2 FQGNSA. CDR3 sequence: CASSLMRGVQETQYF. Here the CDR3 DNA reads TGTGCCAGCAGTCTCATGCGGGGGGTACAAGAGACCCAGTACTTC.

The chain recombines TRBV5-8 with TRBJ2-5; TRBD1 matches at 10 bases. CDR3 size: 14 residues. The germline CDR1 and CDR2 sequences are SGHTS and YDEGEE. After removal of 3 bases from V and 5 bases from J, the junction contained 4 bases not matched to a gene. This CDR3 is CASSSGQGWETQYF. The DNA of the CDR3 is TGTGCCAGCAGCTCGGGACAGGGGTGGGAGACCCAGTACTTC.

This chain uses TRBV4-1 with TRBJ1-4, with D tentatively TRBD1 (6 bases). Germline loops: CDR1 MGHRA, CDR2 YSYEKL. This CDR3 spans 12 amino acids. V gave up 6 bases and J gave up 12 bases, with 14 bases separating them. CDR3 coding DNA: TGCGCCAGCAGTCAGTTGGGGGCACAACTGTTTTTT. Translating it yields CASSQLGAQLFF.

Here the CDR3 reads CASSYSTGRSPLHF. The CDR3 DNA follows: TGTGCCAGCAGTTACTCGACAGGGAGGTCACCCCTCCACTTT. V and J are TRBV6-2 or TRBV6-3 and TRBJ1-6; 7 bases match TRBD1. Germline CDR1 is MNHEY and CDR2 is SVGEGT. This CDR3 is built from 14 residues. The V gene end was trimmed by 0 bases and the J gene end by 10 bases; junction bases not matched to a gene: 3.